These 16 T cell receptor beta chains were sequenced from one sample in a study of regulatory T cells in long-lasting Graves disease. Stated time point: newly diagnosed GD, antithyroid drugs for less than 3 months. Construction of the TCR library relied on RNA isolated from PBMCs. Arm-PCR of CDR3 regions and iRepertoire HTBI primers were used to build TCR beta libraries. TCRdb re-analysed the multiplex PCR reads in MiXCR, keeping a single row per CDR3 protein. The sample includes a few hundred thousand distinct CDR3 sequences, 11% to 15% of them seen just once. The data were also submitted as part of a second study, on T cells in Graves' hyperthyroidism and ophthalmopathy.

The sample was peripheral blood mononuclear cells (PBMCs), taken at new diagnosis, from a patient treated with antithyroid drugs. The source is a woman aged 50 to 60 with Graves disease.

This clonotype showed up many times. A read error may produce the germline difference seen at one junction end. This chain joins TRBV2 and TRBJ2-3; D unclear. This CDR3 has 12 residues. CDR1 and CDR2 (germline): SNHLY, FYNNEI. The DNA for the CDR3 is TGTGCCAGCAGTGAATACTGGTACATGAGGTTTTTT. Translation gives CASSEYWYMRFF.

At least ten counts were recorded for this clonotype. The genes are TRBV7-9 and TRBJ1-1; the D gene is possibly TRBD1 (6 bases). The V end was cut by 4 bases, the J end by 7 bases, with 10 bases between. This CDR3 has 12 residues. Looked up from germline, CDR1 is SEHNR and CDR2 is FQNEAQ (reference sequence). DNA for the CDR3: TGTGCCAGCAGCTCCCAGGGGATTGAAGCTTTCTTT. Protein product: CASSSQGIEAFF.

The chain has TRBV27 and TRBJ1-3; a possible D gene is TRBD1 (5 bases). Per germline, CDR1 MNHEY and CDR2 SMNVEV (reference sequence). The CDR3 has 13 amino acids. V lost 6 bases, J lost 8 bases, and 14 bases lay in between. The CDR3 here is CASRGLLVDTIYF. In nucleotides, the CDR3 is TGTGCCAGCAGGGGACTCCTCGTGGACACCATATATTTT.

CDR3 in amino acids: CASSPPRGIQPQHF. DNA for the CDR3: TGTGCCAGCAGTCCGCCCCGGGGGATCCAGCCCCAGCATTTT. The chain links TRBV28 to TRBJ1-5; tentatively, D is TRBD1 (5 bases). V was clipped by 5 bases and J by 7 bases, with 15 bases between them. CDR3 size: 14 residues. Germline CDR1 MDHEN, CDR2 SYDVKM. Full variable domain (outside the CDR3, taken from reference TRBV28 and TRBJ1-5): DVKVTQSSRYLVKRTGEKVFLECVQDMDHENMFWYRQDPGLGLRLIYFSYDVKMKEKGDIPEGYSVSREKKERFSLILESASTNQTSMYLCASSPPRGIQPQHFGDGTRLSIL.

This clonotype occurred many times. The rearrangement joins TRBV2 to TRBJ1-1; D gene ambiguous. CDR3 length: 11 residues. V shed 4 bases and J shed 8 bases, with 8 bases lying between them. Per the germline V gene, CDR1 is SNHLY and CDR2 is FYNNEI. CDR3 sequence (DNA): TGTGCCAGCAGTGGACCCTCCGAAGCTTTCTTT. Protein product: CASSGPSEAFF.

The rearrangement uses TRBV6-5 and TRBJ1-6; TRBD1 might be the D (6 bases). The CDR3 extends over 14 amino acids. Germline CDR1 reads MNHEY; CDR2 reads SVGAGI. Between the trimmed V and J ends, which lost 2 bases and 8 bases, there was a span of 10 bases. CDR3 loop: CASSYLTGHSPLHF. The DNA for the CDR3 is TGTGCCAGCAGTTACCTCACAGGGCATTCACCCCTCCACTTT.

This clonotype was detected many times. This chain links TRBV20-1 with TRBJ2-7; D gene ambiguous. The germline V gene encodes CDR1 DFQATT and CDR2 SNEGSKA (reference sequence). V was trimmed by 1 base and J by 0 bases, leaving 13 bases between them. The CDR3 is 15 residues long. The CDR3 DNA reads as TGCAGTGCTAGAGGTGGTGTCAGAAGCTCCTACGAGCAGTACTTC. Translated, it gives CSARGGVRSSYEQYF.

Only a few counts were recorded for this clonotype. The CDR3 DNA is TGTGCCAGCAGCTTATGGGGGAGGCCTGAAGCTTTCTTT. Amino acids: CASSLWGRPEAFF. The chain joins TRBV11-2 to TRBJ1-1, with D perhaps matching TRBD1 (5 bases). The V end was cut by 2 bases, the J end by 6 bases, with 10 bases between. Per germline, CDR1 SGHAT and CDR2 FQNNGV. This CDR3 spans 13 amino acids.

This clonotype was seen more than once but under ten times. The chain combines TRBV6-1 with TRBJ1-5; 7 bases line up with TRBD1. V gave up 6 bases and J gave up 4 bases; unmatched junction bases: 9. Per germline, CDR1 MNHNS and CDR2 SASEGT. The CDR3 spans 15 residues. CDR3 coding DNA: TGTGCCAGCAGCCTTGACAGGGAAAAAAATCAGCCCCAGCATTTT. Protein: CASSLDREKNQPQHF.

This clonotype was picked up many times. The chain links TRBV2 to TRBJ2-2; 9 positions agree with TRBD1. Germline CDR1 reads SNHLY; CDR2 reads FYNNEI. This CDR3 has 15 amino acids. Germline trimming cut 4 bases from V and 5 bases from J; bases unmatched to any gene: 5. In nucleotides, the CDR3 is TGTGCCAGCAGTGGGGGACAGGGAAGGACCGGGGAGCTGTTTTTT. Encoded protein: CASSGGQGRTGELFF.

This clonotype was counted ten times or more. The CDR3 protein is CASSLGPRSGKRLGSYQETQYF. CDR3 in DNA: TGTGCCAGCAGCTTAGGTCCCCGTAGCGGGAAGCGCTTAGGGTCGTACCAAGAGACCCAGTACTTC. The chain is built from TRBV7-3 and TRBJ2-5, with 8 bases identical to TRBD2. V gave up 2 bases and J gave up 0 bases; unmatched junction bases: 23. The CDR3 has 22 amino acids. Germline-derived CDR1 and CDR2 are SGHTA and FQGTGA.

The chain recombines TRBV9 with TRBJ2-5; 9 nucleotides align to TRBD2. Germline values: CDR1 SGDLS, CDR2 YYNGEE. This CDR3 is 16 amino acids long. The J segment lost 1 base and the V segment lost 0 bases, leaving 4 bases of the junction unmatched. CDR3 sequence reads: CASSVGSGSSQETQYF. In DNA form, the CDR3 reads TGTGCCAGCAGCGTAGGTAGCGGGAGTTCCCAAGAGACCCAGTACTTC.

A note on this clonotype: The junction differs from germline at one of its ends, possibly a read error. The chain couples TRBV18 to TRBJ2-3; TRBD2 matches at 7 bases. There are 15 residues in the CDR3. CDR1 is KGHSH and CDR2 is LQKENI in the germline V gene. The CDR3 bases are TGTACCAGCTCACCATATAGCGGGAGCACAGATACGCAGTATTTT. Its translation is CTSSPYSGSTDTQYF.

The table lists this clonotype with many counts. The chain couples TRBV11-2 to TRBJ2-1; the D gene is possibly TRBD2 (6 bases). V gave up 0 bases and J gave up 6 bases, with 9 bases separating them. Germline V gene lookup returns CDR1 SGHAT and CDR2 FQNNGV. The CDR3 runs 14 residues. The CDR3 reads CASSLDGDSNEQFF. CDR3 bases: TGTGCCAGCAGCTTAGATGGGGACTCCAATGAGCAGTTCTTC.

At least ten counts were recorded for this clonotype. This sequence joins TRBV5-1 and TRBJ2-1; D gene uncertain. V was clipped by 1 base and J by 0 bases, with 14 bases between them. The CDR3 is 17 amino acids. Germline V gene sequence: CDR1 SGHRS, CDR2 YFSETQ. CDR3 DNA sequence: TGCGCCAGCAGCTTGTGGTCGCTTGACCTCTCCTACAATGAGCAGTTCTTC. Amino acid sequence: CASSLWSLDLSYNEQFF.

This clonotype appeared once. A far larger clone is one base from this, pointing to a likely read error. The rearrangement joins TRBV27 to TRBJ2-7, with D possibly matching TRBD2 (7 bases). The germline gives CDR1 MNHEY, CDR2 SMNVEV (reference sequence). The CDR3 is 18 amino acids. V dropped 1 base and J dropped 7 bases, with 26 bases sitting between them. CDR3 protein: CASSLWGGLGKRYNEQYF. For the CDR3, the DNA is TGTGCCAGCAGTTTATGGGGGGGGCTAGGGAAACGATACAATGAGCAGTACTTC.